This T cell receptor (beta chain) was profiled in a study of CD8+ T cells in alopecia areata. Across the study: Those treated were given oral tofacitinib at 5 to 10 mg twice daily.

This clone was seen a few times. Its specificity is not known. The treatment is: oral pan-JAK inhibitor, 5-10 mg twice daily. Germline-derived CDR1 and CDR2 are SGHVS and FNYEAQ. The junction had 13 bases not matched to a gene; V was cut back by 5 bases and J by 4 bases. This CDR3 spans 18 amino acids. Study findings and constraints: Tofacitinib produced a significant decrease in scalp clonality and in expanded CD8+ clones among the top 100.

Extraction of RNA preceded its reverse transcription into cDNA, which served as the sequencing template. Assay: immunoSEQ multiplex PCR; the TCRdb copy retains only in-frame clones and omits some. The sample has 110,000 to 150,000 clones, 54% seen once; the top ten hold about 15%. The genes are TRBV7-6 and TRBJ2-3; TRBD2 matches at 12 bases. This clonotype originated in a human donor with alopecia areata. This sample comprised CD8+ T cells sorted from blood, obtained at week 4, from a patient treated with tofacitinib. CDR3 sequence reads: CASSDIYATSGGPDTQYF. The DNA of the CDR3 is TGTGCCAGCAGCGATATTTACGCGACTAGCGGGGGCCCAGATACGCAGTATTTT.